Shown below are 10 T cell receptor beta chains from a single sample sequenced in a study of CD8+ T cells in alopecia areata. RNA extraction was followed by reverse transcription into cDNA, which acted as the sequencing template. Generated by immunoSEQ multiplex PCR, the TCRdb table keeps only in-frame clones and is missing some. The data show around 140,000 clones, with 40% to 50% seen just once and about 6.8% held by the top ten. Material for sequencing was CD4+ T cells sorted from blood. The source of these receptors is a human donor with alopecia areata.

Only a few counts were recorded for this clone. This sequence joins TRBV29-1 and TRBJ2-5; D is ambiguous. The CDR3 has 13 residues. The V end lost 5 bases, the J end lost 0 bases, and 10 bases lay between the germline ends. The germline V gene encodes CDR1 SQVTM and CDR2 ANQGSEA. Written as DNA, the CDR3 is TGCAGCGTTACTAACCCCTACCAAGAGACCCAGTACTTC. Protein: CSVTNPYQETQYF.

The chain employs TRBV2 and TRBJ1-2, with D perhaps TRBD1 (6 bases). V was trimmed by 6 bases and J by 4 bases, leaving 15 bases between them. Germline assignment: CDR1 SNHLY and CDR2 FYNNEI. This CDR3 has 14 residues. This CDR3 reads CASSPEEGVYGYTF. The CDR3 nucleotides read TGTGCCAGCAGCCCCGAGGAGGGGGTCTATGGCTACACCTTC. The variable domain in full, completed from reference TRBV2 and TRBJ1-2, reads EPEVTQTPSHQVTQMGQEVILRCVPISNHLYFYWYRQILGQKVEFLVSFYNNEISEKSEIFDDQFSVERPDGSNFTLKIRSTKLEDSAMYFCASSPEEGVYGYTFGSGTRLTVV.

The chain carries TRBV19 and TRBJ2-6; either TRBD1 or TRBD2 may supply D (5 bases each). Trimming removed 5 bases from V and 0 bases from J, with 8 bases in between. Germline lookup yields CDR1 LNHDA and CDR2 SQIVND (reference sequence). This CDR3 contains 15 residues. The CDR3, as DNA: TGTGCCAGTAGTTCCGGGACCTCTGGGGCCAACGTCCTGACTTTC. Its translation: CASSSGTSGANVLTF.

The V and J genes are TRBV4-1 and TRBJ2-7; D ambiguous. The germline V gene has CDR1 MGHRA and CDR2 YSYEKL. This CDR3 contains 14 residues. Trimming pared 3 bases from V and 0 bases from J, leaving 9 bases between. The CDR3 sequence is CASSQARSSYEQYF. DNA for the CDR3: TGCGCCAGCAGCCAGGCAAGGAGCTCCTACGAGCAGTACTTC.

This clone was found many times. CDR3 DNA: TGTGCCAGCAGCGTACTAGACCGGGGGACCCAGTACTTC. It codes for CASSVLDRGTQYF. This sequence joins TRBV11-2 and TRBJ2-5, with a weak D call TRBD2 (5 bases). Germline values: CDR1 SGHAT, CDR2 FQNNGV. Trimming shortened V by 5 bases and J by 7 bases, and 14 bases separated the two germline ends. The CDR3 extends over 13 amino acids.

This clone was seen more than once but under ten times. The V gene is TRBV27, the J gene TRBJ1-1; a possible D gene is TRBD1 (6 bases). Deletions cut 5 bases from V and 3 bases from J, with 16 bases between. Germline values: CDR1 MNHEY, CDR2 SMNVEV (reference sequence). This CDR3 comprises 15 residues. Here the CDR3 reads CASSPLGGGYTEAFF. The CDR3 DNA follows: TGTGCCAGCAGTCCCCTGGGGGGGGGCTACACTGAAGCTTTCTTT.

The chain is built from TRBV2 and TRBJ2-7, with TRBD2 matching 16 bases. CDR3 length: 16 amino acids. Germline V CDR1 and CDR2: SNHLY, FYNNEI. The junction had 4 bases not matched to a gene; V was cut back by 2 bases and J by 6 bases. CDR3: CASSEMGLAGGTEQYF. The CDR3 DNA reads TGTGCCAGCAGTGAAATGGGACTAGCGGGAGGGACCGAGCAGTACTTC.

V usage is TRBV2 and J usage is TRBJ1-5; D call uncertain. V was shortened by 6 bases and J by 2 bases, with 8 bases between the two germline ends. Germline V gene lookup returns CDR1 SNHLY and CDR2 FYNNEI. There are 13 residues in the CDR3. CDR3 nucleotide sequence: TGTGCCAGCAGAAGGTCCGGCAATCAGCCCCAGCATTTT. It codes for CASRRSGNQPQHF.

J is TRBJ1-1 and V is TRBV30; 9 nucleotides line up with TRBD1. Germline assignment: CDR1 GTSNPN and CDR2 SVGIG (reference sequence). Trimming at V came to 3 bases and at J to 10 bases, leaving 12 bases not matched to a gene. The CDR3 extends over 14 amino acids. CDR3 sequence reads: CAWSGQGKIVRAFF. The CDR3 region has the DNA TGTGCCTGGAGCGGACAGGGGAAGATTGTGAGAGCTTTCTTT.

The genes are TRBV7-3 and TRBJ2-7, with 7 nucleotides matching TRBD2. Germline V CDR1 and CDR2: SGHTA, FQGTGA. Germline trimming cut 2 bases from V and 3 bases from J; bases unmatched to any gene: 1. The CDR3 totals 13 residues. CDR3 sequence reads: CASSLQRGYEQYF. CDR3 nucleotides: TGTGCCAGCAGCTTACAGCGGGGCTACGAGCAGTACTTC. Filled out from reference TRBV7-3 and TRBJ2-7, the complete variable domain reads GAGVSQTPSNKVTEKGKYVELRCDPISGHTALYWYRQSLGQGPEFLIYFQGTGAADDSGLPNDRFFAVRPEGSVSTLKIQRTERGDSAVYLCASSLQRGYEQYFGPGTRLTVT.